Below, one T cell receptor (beta chain) is given with its context. The data derive from a study of blood T cell repertoires in COVID-19. Overall study context: Whether acute or convalescent, the COVID-19 samples came from the United States, Italy and Spain. T cells, B-cell-depleted T cells, or PBMCs provided the cDNA or gDNA that served as material.

The authors' processing: Reference gene primers were amplified, and this amplification served to estimate nucleated cell counts. Assay: immunoSEQ multiplex PCR; the TCRdb copy retains only in-frame clones and omits some. Clonal size and the V and J genes are those of that table, whereas D and trimming came from the DNA. The repertoire holds roughly 130,000 clones, with about 84% as singletons. Germline lookup yields CDR1 LNHDA and CDR2 SQIVND (reference sequence). Trimming shortened V by 0 bases and J by 5 bases, and 11 bases separated the two germline ends. The CDR3 is 15 residues long. The TCR comes from a woman aged 55-69 years with acute or convalescent COVID-19. The chain couples TRBV19 to TRBJ1-5; D gene uncertain. The sample was peripheral blood. The CDR3 region has the DNA TGTGCCAGTAGTATAGATCTAGGAGTTCATCAGCCCCAGCATTTT. Encoded protein: CASSIDLGVHQPQHF.